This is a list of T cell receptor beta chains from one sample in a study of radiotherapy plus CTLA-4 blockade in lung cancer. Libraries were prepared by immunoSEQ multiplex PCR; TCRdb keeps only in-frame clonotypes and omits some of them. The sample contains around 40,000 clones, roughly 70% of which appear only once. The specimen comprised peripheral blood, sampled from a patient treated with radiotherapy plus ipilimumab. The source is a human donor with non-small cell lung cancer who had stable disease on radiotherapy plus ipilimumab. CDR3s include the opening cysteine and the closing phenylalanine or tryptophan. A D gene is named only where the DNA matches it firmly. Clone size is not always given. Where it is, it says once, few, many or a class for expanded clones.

CDR3: CASSVMLGGSTEAFF; DNA: TGTGCCAGCAGCGTAATGTTGGGGGGTAGCACTGAAGCTTTCTTT; V: TRBV9; J: TRBJ1-1; size: few; D: -
CDR3: CAIRGTGATGELFF; DNA: TGTGCCATCAGGGGGACAGGGGCCACCGGGGAGCTGTTTTTT; V: TRBV10-3; J: TRBJ2-2; size: -; D: TRBD1
CDR3: CASSLRTSGVSYNEQFF; DNA: TGTGCCAGCAGCCTGAGGACTAGCGGGGTCTCCTACAATGAGCAGTTCTTC; V: TRBV5-6; J: TRBJ2-1; size: -; D: TRBD2
CDR3: CASSPGQSYGYTF; DNA: TGCGCCAGCAGCCCAGGGCAATCCTATGGCTACACCTTC; V: TRBV10-1; J: TRBJ1-2; size: -; D: -
CDR3: CASSERRGRAFF; DNA: TGTGCCAGCAGTGAACGACGGGGTAGGGCTTTCTTT; V: TRBV6-1; J: TRBJ1-1; size: -; D: -
CDR3: CASSPGHTNTEAFF; DNA: TGTGCCAGCAGTCCAGGACATACGAACACTGAAGCTTTCTTT; V: TRBV6-6; J: TRBJ1-1; size: -; D: -
CDR3: CAISAATPRGETQYF; DNA: TGTGCCATCAGTGCCGCGACACCCAGGGGGGAGACCCAGTACTTC; V: TRBV10-3; J: TRBJ2-5; size: -; D: TRBD1
CDR3: CASSLVQATYYEQYF; DNA: TGTGCCAGCAGCTTAGTACAGGCAACCTACTACGAGCAGTACTTC; V: TRBV7-8; J: TRBJ2-7; size: -; D: -
CDR3: CASSSSRAYEQYF; DNA: TGTGCCAGCAGTTCAAGCAGGGCCTACGAGCAGTACTTC; V: TRBV6-6; J: TRBJ2-7; size: -; D: -
CDR3: CASSLAGRYSYEQYF; DNA: TGTGCCAGCAGCTTAGCCGGCAGGTACTCCTACGAGCAGTACTTC; V: TRBV7-9; J: TRBJ2-7; size: -; D: -
CDR3: CATSRVPQAAETQYF; DNA: TGTGCCACCAGCAGAGTTCCCCAGGCCGCAGAGACCCAGTACTTC; V: TRBV15; J: TRBJ2-5; size: few; D: -
CDR3: CASNTGGNGELFF; DNA: TGTGCCAGCAATACAGGGGGAAACGGGGAGCTGTTTTTT; V: TRBV2; J: TRBJ2-2; size: -; D: TRBD1
CDR3: CASSRGFEKLFF; DNA: TGTGCCAGCAGCAGGGGTTTTGAAAAACTGTTTTTT; V: TRBV7-2; J: TRBJ1-4; size: -; D: -
CDR3: CATSRDLTSRGRTYGYTF; DNA: TGTGCCACCAGCAGAGATCTAACTTCCCGGGGTCGGACCTATGGCTACACCTTC; V: TRBV15; J: TRBJ1-2; size: -; D: -
CDR3: CASSQGQGDYEQYF; DNA: TGTGCCAGCTCACAGGGACAGGGGGACTACGAGCAGTACTTC; V: TRBV18; J: TRBJ2-7; size: -; D: TRBD1
CDR3: CASSQEPPSGSLNIQYF; DNA: TGCGCCAGCAGCCAAGAACCCCCGTCAGGTTCCTTAAACATTCAGTACTTC; V: TRBV4-1; J: TRBJ2-4; size: few; D: -